This T cell receptor beta chain was captured in a study of T-cell memory formation after mild COVID-19. Overall study: TCR clustering was largely donor specific.

General study findings and limits: Cross-reactive memory apparently joined, as some responding clones appeared in pre-infection memory.

A 5'RACE reaction primed in the constant segment made cDNA libraries of TCR alpha and TCR beta, and these carried sample barcodes and UMIs. TCRdb used MiXCR to reprocess the 5' RACE reads, holding one entry per CDR3 protein. The table includes about 270,000 distinct CDR3 sequences, just over 15% detected once. This clonotype was observed a handful of times. Its antigen is unknown. Germline V CDR1 and CDR2: LGHNA, YSLEER. The CDR3 extends over 13 amino acids. With 4 bases clipped from V and 7 bases from J, the junction kept 6 bases outside the gene matches. The sequence was collected from an adult woman who had mild COVID-19 (a few samples of this study predate the infection). Cell type and time point are not known. Sample: PBMCs or a T cell subset sorted from them (not recorded which). This chain joins TRBV4-3 and TRBJ2-7; 8 bases match TRBD2. The CDR3 DNA sequence: TGCGCCAGCAGCCGGGCGGGAGGTAGGGAGCAGTACTTC. It encodes CASSRAGGREQYF.